The following is a TCR beta chain sequence with its context. Antigen: not known. This sample was included in a study of cytomegalovirus exposure and HLA in healthy donors. Study outcomes and limitations: Sequence variants that were highly shared formed a cluster that was likely a sequencing artifact. Sequencing depth roughly uniform across donors was assumed in presence/absence analyses. Rarity marked most TCR sequences, yet some public TCRs occurred in many donors. A later analysis revealed that TCR association rates differed between HLA loci, peaking at DRB1 and bottoming out at HLA-C.

Researchers ran the PCR with 60 Vbeta and 13 Jbeta primers. Assay used: immunoSEQ multiplex PCR; TCRdb lists only in-frame clones, some missing. This table holds about 190,000 clones, about 84% found once. The V and J ends lost 2 bases and 2 bases respectively, with 13 bases between them. CDR1 and CDR2 (germline): SEHNR, FQNEAQ (reference sequence). The CDR3 contains 15 residues. This sequence joins TRBV7-9 and TRBJ2-7; the D is unclear. Sequenced input: PBMCs. This TCR was recovered from a man aged 50 to 59 in good health and CMV-seronegative. The chain's CDR3 is CASSLPIGQAYEQYF. DNA of the CDR3: TGTGCCAGCAGCTTACCCATAGGCCAGGCCTACGAGCAGTACTTC.